Presented here are 14 T cell receptor beta chains from one specimen sequenced in a study of OX40 agonist ivuxolimab in advanced cancers. The method behind the library was the immunoSEQ multiplex PCR assay. In TCRdb, the immuneACCESS table is reduced to in-frame sequences with V and J assigned. These tables do not hold every clone; where another copy was compared, an unresolved V gene accounts for under half, and the others remain unexplained. The sample data list about 79,000 clones, and over 75% of these were observed just once. The ten largest clones add up to roughly 4.5% of the sample. Sequences were derived from CD4+ or CD8+ T cells sorted from blood, sampled in a trial of the OX40 agonist ivuxolimab. Source of these receptors: an adult with an advanced solid tumor such as melanoma, head and neck, liver or kidney cancer.

The chain combines TRBV19 with TRBJ2-7; D not certain. The V and J ends lost 8 bases and 3 bases respectively, with 11 bases between them. Germline V gene lookup returns CDR1 LNHDA and CDR2 SQIVND (reference sequence). The CDR3 contains 12 residues. CDR3 sequence reads: CASSGRNYEQYF. The DNA of the CDR3 is TGTGCCAGTTCTGGCAGAAACTACGAGCAGTACTTC.

The V call is TRBV5-1, the J call TRBJ2-2, with D unresolved. This CDR3 region has 15 residues. Deletions cut 1 base from V and 2 bases from J, with 9 bases between. In germline, CDR1 is SGHRS, CDR2 YFSETQ. CDR3 nucleotides: TGCGCCAGCAGCTTGACCCCAGTAAACACCGGGGAGCTGTTTTTT. It codes for CASSLTPVNTGELFF.

The table lists this clone with a count of one. V usage is TRBV18 and J usage is TRBJ1-1; D may be TRBD1 (5 bases). The V end was cut by 2 bases, the J end by 8 bases, with 15 bases between. The CDR3 is made up of 14 amino acids. Germline V gene sequence: CDR1 KGHSH, CDR2 LQKENI. CDR3 region: CASSPNTPNREAFF. The CDR3 DNA follows: TGTGCCAGCTCACCAAATACCCCCAACAGGGAAGCTTTCTTT. The complete variable domain, with remaining parts taken from reference TRBV18 and TRBJ1-1, reads NAGVMQNPRHLVRRRGQEARLRCSPMKGHSHVYWYRQLPEEGLKFMVYLQKENIIDESGMPKERFSAEFPKEGPSILRIQQVVRGDSAAYFCASSPNTPNREAFFGQGTRLTVV.

This clone is a singleton in its sample. The V and J genes are TRBV19 and TRBJ2-4, with D perhaps TRBD2 (7 bases). CDR1 is LNHDA and CDR2 is SQIVND in the germline V gene (reference sequence). This CDR3 region has 15 residues. With 3 bases removed from V and 4 bases from J, the gap between germline ends came to 13 bases. Written as DNA, the CDR3 is TGTGCCAGTAGTATGATAGGGGGAGGGAAAAACATTCAGTACTTC. Protein sequence: CASSMIGGGKNIQYF. The full variable domain, in which reference TRBV19 and TRBJ2-4 provide the parts outside the CDR3, is DGGITQSPKYLFRKEGQNVTLSCEQNLNHDAMYWYRQDPGQGLRLIYYSQIVNDFQKGDIAEGYSVSREKKESFPLTVTSAQKNPTAFYLCASSMIGGGKNIQYFGAGTRLSVL.

The chain employs TRBV19 and TRBJ1-2; 7 positions match TRBD1. Looked up from germline, CDR1 is LNHDA and CDR2 is SQIVND (reference sequence). With V trimmed by 4 bases and J by 4 bases, 6 bases remained unmatched. The CDR3 totals 14 residues. CDR3: CASSKTGVPYGYTF. In DNA form, the CDR3 reads TGTGCCAGTAGTAAAACAGGGGTCCCCTATGGCTACACCTTC.

The CDR3 bases are TGTGCCAGCAGTGAAAGGACTCGGGAGCAGTACTTC. This sequence encodes CASSERTREQYF. J is TRBJ2-7 and V is TRBV6-1, with D tentatively TRBD2 (5 bases). This CDR3 has 12 residues. CDR1 and CDR2 from the germline V gene are MNHNS and SASEGT. The germline V and J ends were trimmed by 2 bases and 7 bases, with 9 bases remaining between them.

V gene TRBV28 combines with J gene TRBJ1-2; a weak D match, TRBD1 (6 bases). The CDR3 consists of 15 residues. V lost 6 bases and J 4 bases, leaving 18 bases between the germline ends. Per the germline V gene, CDR1 is MDHEN and CDR2 is SYDVKM. In DNA form, the CDR3 reads TGTGCCAGCAGGGTGGGGATCGGGGGCGGCTATGGCTACACCTTC. Amino acid sequence: CASRVGIGGGYGYTF.

This clone came up once. The CDR3 protein is CASSSATFMADTQYF. The CDR3 DNA reads as TGCGCCAGCAGCTCCGCTACCTTTATGGCAGATACGCAGTATTTT. This rearrangement joins TRBV5-1 to TRBJ2-3, with D uncertain. The V gene lost 3 bases and the J gene lost 4 bases, with 15 bases spanning the gap. The CDR3 runs to 15 residues. Germline V gene data show CDR1 as SGHRS and CDR2 as YFSETQ. Drawing the rest from reference TRBV5-1 and TRBJ2-3, the complete variable domain is KAGVTQTPRYLIKTRGQQVTLSCSPISGHRSVSWYQQTPGQGLQFLFEYFSETQRNKGNFPGRFSGRQFSNSRSEMNVSTLELGDSALYLCASSSATFMADTQYFGPGTRLTVL.

The rearrangement uses TRBV5-5 and TRBJ1-1; D is possibly TRBD1 (6 bases). CDR3 length equals 14 residues. CDR1 is SGHKS and CDR2 is YYEKEE in the germline V gene (reference sequence). Deletions cut 10 bases from V and 0 bases from J, with 16 bases between. The CDR3 nucleotides are TGTGCCTGGGCCCCAGGGGCGATGAACACTGAAGCTTTCTTT. Protein product: CAWAPGAMNTEAFF.

The chain carries TRBV6-1 and TRBJ1-5, with D tentatively TRBD1 (5 bases). The CDR3 is made up of 15 amino acids. CDR1 is MNHNS, CDR2 SASEGT, per germline. With 6 bases removed from V and 0 bases from J, the gap between germline ends came to 12 bases. The CDR3 spells CASRPDSHSNQPQHF. The CDR3 coding sequence is TGTGCCAGCAGACCCGACAGTCATAGCAATCAGCCCCAGCATTTT.

This clone was seen only once. The chain uses TRBV5-1 and TRBJ2-1, with D possibly matching TRBD2 (6 bases). Per germline, CDR1 SGHRS and CDR2 YFSETQ. The CDR3 totals 15 residues. V lost 3 bases to trimming and J lost 6 bases, with 16 bases between them. The DNA of the CDR3 is TGCGCCAGCAGCTGGGGGGATGCGGAGTCCAATGAGCAGTTCTTC. Translation: CASSWGDAESNEQFF.

J is TRBJ2-2 and V is TRBV11-2; TRBD1 or TRBD2 may be the D gene (6 bases each). Germline assignment: CDR1 SGHAT and CDR2 FQNNGV. V lost 1 base, J lost 4 bases, and 19 bases lay in between. The CDR3 is made up of 18 amino acids. CDR3 nucleotides: TGTGCCAGCAGCTTAGGGGGGGCCTGGGGGCAGGCCACCGGGGAGCTGTTTTTT. Translation gives CASSLGGAWGQATGELFF.

This chain uses TRBV2 with TRBJ2-5; D not resolved. CDR3 length: 14 residues. Germline CDR1 is SNHLY and CDR2 is FYNNEI. Trimming left V 9 bases short and J 2 bases short, with 16 bases between. The CDR3 region has the DNA TGTGCCAGTCTCGGGCTAACTGAACAAGAGACCCAGTACTTC. Encoded protein: CASLGLTEQETQYF.

The chain is built from TRBV5-1 and TRBJ2-7; the match to TRBD2 covers 9 bases. CDR3 size: 14 residues. Per the germline V gene, CDR1 is SGHRS and CDR2 is YFSETQ. Trimming at V came to 1 base and at J to 7 bases, leaving 6 bases not matched to a gene. The chain's CDR3 is CASSLLAGVGEQYF. Written as DNA, the CDR3 is TGCGCCAGCAGCTTGTTAGCGGGAGTGGGAGAGCAGTACTTC.